This T cell receptor beta chain emerged from a study of cytomegalovirus exposure and HLA in healthy donors. CDR3 size: 15 residues. Germline V CDR1 and CDR2: MGHRA, YSYEKL. The V end lost 0 bases, the J end lost 4 bases, and 12 bases lay between the germline ends. The PCR used 60 Vbeta and 13 Jbeta primers. Measured with immunoSEQ multiplex PCR; TCRdb has only the in-frame clones, and not every one. The profile shows approximately 120,000 clones, about four fifths of them singletons. Sequenced sample: PBMCs. The receptor was isolated from a woman aged 55 to 70 in good health and CMV-seropositive. This chain uses TRBV4-1 with TRBJ1-2; unclear D gene. CDR3 in amino acids: CASSQEQSPLYGYTF. CDR3 sequence (DNA): TGCGCCAGCAGCCAAGAACAGTCCCCTCTCTATGGCTACACCTTC.